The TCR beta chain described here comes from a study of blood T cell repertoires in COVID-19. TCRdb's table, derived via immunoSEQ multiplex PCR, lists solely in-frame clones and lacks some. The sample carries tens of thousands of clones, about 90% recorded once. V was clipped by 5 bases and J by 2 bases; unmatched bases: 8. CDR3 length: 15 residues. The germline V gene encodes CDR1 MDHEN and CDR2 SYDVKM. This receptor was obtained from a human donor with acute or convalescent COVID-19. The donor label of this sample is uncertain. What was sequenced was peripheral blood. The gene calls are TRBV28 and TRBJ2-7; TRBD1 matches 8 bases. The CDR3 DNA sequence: TGTGCCAGCAGTACGCAGAAACAGGGGGCCTACGAGCAGTACTTC. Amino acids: CASSTQKQGAYEQYF.